Below, 4 T cell receptor beta chains from the same sample are listed, as sequenced in a study of blood T cell repertoires in COVID-19. TCRdb keeps only in-frame clones here, not all; method: immunoSEQ multiplex PCR. The table includes approximately 210,000 clones, over 80% detected once. Sequencing was carried out using peripheral blood. The receptor source for this set is a human donor in a cohort sampled during active COVID-19.

For this clone: At one boundary the junction diverges from the germline segment, which might be a read error. This rearrangement joins TRBV7-9 to TRBJ2-7; 10 bases map to TRBD2. Germline CDR1 and CDR2: SEHNR and FQNEAQ (reference sequence). This CDR3 region has 15 residues. CDR3 in amino acids: CASSVAGGLSYEQYF. The CDR3 region has the DNA TGTGCCAGCAGCGTAGCGGGAGGCCTCTCCTACGAGCAGTACTTC.

V usage is TRBV9 and J usage is TRBJ2-1, with 8 bases matching TRBD2. V gave up 0 bases and J gave up 8 bases; unmatched junction bases: 7. The CDR3 totals 15 residues. Germline V gene sequence: CDR1 SGDLS, CDR2 YYNGEE. The CDR3: CASSVVQAGGHEQFF. The CDR3 DNA follows: TGTGCCAGCAGCGTAGTTCAGGCGGGAGGCCATGAGCAGTTCTTC.

The chain uses TRBV18 and TRBJ1-3; 8 bases are a match to TRBD1. V shed 6 bases and J 0 bases; nucleotides not matched to a gene: 4. Germline V gene lookup returns CDR1 KGHSH and CDR2 LQKENI. The length of the CDR3 is 15 residues. In DNA, the CDR3 is TGTGCCAGCTCCTCGACAGGGGCCTCTGGAAACACCATATATTTT. Protein sequence: CASSSTGASGNTIYF.

The chain joins TRBV3-1 (or the pseudogene TRBV3-2) to TRBJ1-2, with TRBD1 matching 8 bases. V trimming: 4 bases; J trimming: 2 bases; junction bases outside the gene matches: 6. The CDR3 has 15 residues. The germline gives CDR1 LGHDT, CDR2 YNNKEL (reference sequence). The CDR3 DNA is TGTGCCAGCAGCCCCTCGGACAGGGAAAACTATGGCTACACCTTC. Protein product: CASSPSDRENYGYTF.